Here is one T cell receptor beta chain with its context. In the original workflow: Estimation of nucleated cell counts was performed using reference gene primer amplification. Clones were sequenced by immunoSEQ multiplex PCR, and TCRdb holds only the in-frame ones, with some missing. Clone size and the V and J calls come from that table; the DNA yielded D and trimming. This repertoire shows some 110,000 clones, about 79% found once; its top ten account for more than 4.5%. This record belongs to a study of blood T cell repertoires in COVID-19. As for the study in general: The origin of the acute and convalescent COVID-19 samples was the United States, Italy and Spain. T cells, B-cell-depleted T cells, or PBMCs supplied cDNA or gDNA.

With 0 bases removed from V and 4 bases from J, the gap between germline ends came to 12 bases. Germline CDR1 and CDR2: LGHNA and YNFKEQ. CDR3 length: 15 amino acids. The sample was peripheral blood. The sequence was obtained from a woman aged 70 to 79 with acute or convalescent COVID-19. This rearrangement joins TRBV4-2 to TRBJ1-2; D perhaps matches TRBD1 (5 bases). As DNA, the CDR3 is TGTGCCAGCAGCCAAGATGCGCAGGGTGGCTATGGCTACACCTTC. As protein: CASSQDAQGGYGYTF.